This T cell receptor (beta chain) was observed in a study of blood T cells in healthy people across ages. Study results and caveats: Observed TCR beta diversity showed a strong correlation with the percentage of naive T cells as measured by flow cytometry.

A J-beta primer mix and a sample-barcoded 5' primer were used in a second PCR of roughly 6 to 11 cycles. One entry per CDR3 protein, called by TCRdb with MiXCR from the 5' RACE reads. This table holds around 280,000 distinct CDR3 sequences, 27% found once. As concerns this clonotype: Its antigen is not known.

Peripheral blood from each donor was collected in a volume of approximately 9.5 milliliters. Extractions gave at least 5.5 micrograms of total RNA per sample. V gave up 0 bases and J gave up 6 bases, with 8 bases separating them. CDR3 length: 13 residues. The germline gives CDR1 SGHRS, CDR2 YFSETQ. Material: blood. The clonotype comes from a woman in her 70s in good health. V gene TRBV5-1 combines with J gene TRBJ2-3; D is undetermined. The CDR3 DNA sequence: TGCGCCAGCAGCTTGGGGGCCCATGATACGCAGTATTTT. Its protein product is CASSLGAHDTQYF.